This T cell receptor (beta chain) was documented in a study of cytomegalovirus exposure and HLA in healthy donors. The CDR3 sequence is 18 residues long. J was trimmed by 0 bases and V by 5 bases; bases with no gene match: 4. Germline-derived CDR1 and CDR2 are MGHRA and YSYEKL. Turning to this clone: Its specificity is not known.

Study-wide results and limits: Per a prior analysis, the majority of TCR beta V segments were productive roughly 90% or roughly 30% of the time.

Researchers ran the PCR with 60 Vbeta and 13 Jbeta primers. TCRdb's copy holds only in-frame clones and misses some; the assay was immunoSEQ multiplex PCR. The data hold under 150,000 clones, with about four fifths observed a single time. V gene TRBV4-1 combines with J gene TRBJ2-2; 15 bases are shared with TRBD2. This clonotype was obtained from a woman in her forties in good health and CMV-seronegative. Sequences were obtained from PBMCs. The CDR3 sequence: CASSGLAGGRSNTGELFF. The CDR3 coding sequence is TGCGCCAGCAGCGGACTAGCGGGGGGGCGGTCGAACACCGGGGAGCTGTTTTTT.